Presented here are 31 T cell receptor beta chains from one specimen sequenced in a study of shared clonotypes between healthy human individuals. Method: immunoSEQ multiplex PCR; TCRdb's copy keeps in-frame clones and lacks some. There are 500,000 or so clones in the sample; 95% to 96% occur only once, and about 0.06% lies in the top ten. Sequencing input: naive CD4+ T cells sorted from blood. Sample subset: CD45RA+ positively selected. The receptors shown here come from a woman aged 25 to 45 in good health.

The genes are TRBV15 and TRBJ1-1; no reliable D call. Germline V gene lookup returns CDR1 LNHNV and CDR2 YYDKDF (reference sequence). V lost 0 bases and J 6 bases, leaving 20 bases between the germline ends. This CDR3 is 17 amino acids long. CDR3 residues: CATSRDSAAKPGSEAFF. The CDR3 coding sequence is TGTGCCACCAGCAGAGATAGCGCGGCCAAACCTGGGTCTGAAGCTTTCTTT.

The V call is TRBV6-5, the J call TRBJ1-1, with D possibly TRBD1 on 6 matching bases. The CDR3 has 13 residues. V was pared by 2 bases and J by 5 bases, with 9 bases between. Per the germline V gene, CDR1 is MNHEY and CDR2 is SVGAGI. CDR3 coding DNA: TGTGCCAGCAGTTACCATGGACAGACTGAAGCTTTCTTT. Protein product: CASSYHGQTEAFF.

This chain links TRBV5-1 with TRBJ2-6, with D possibly TRBD1 on 6 matching bases. V shed 4 bases and J shed 3 bases, with 23 bases lying between them. CDR3 length: 19 residues. Looked up from germline, CDR1 is SGHRS and CDR2 is YFSETQ. DNA of the CDR3: TGCGCCAGCAGCCCGCTCCCGGGACACCTGTCTTTTGGGGCCAACGTCCTGACTTTC. Its protein product is CASSPLPGHLSFGANVLTF. Full variable domain (rest looked up from reference TRBV5-1 and TRBJ2-6): KAGVTQTPRYLIKTRGQQVTLSCSPISGHRSVSWYQQTPGQGLQFLFEYFSETQRNKGNFPGRFSGRQFSNSRSEMNVSTLELGDSALYLCASSPLPGHLSFGANVLTFGAGSRLTVL.

The sample holds one count of this clone. The chain couples TRBV5-4 to TRBJ2-1, with 8 nucleotides matching TRBD2. Germline values: CDR1 SGHNT, CDR2 YYREEE (reference sequence). V trimming: 1 base; J trimming: 6 bases; junction bases outside the gene matches: 6. The CDR3 extends over 15 amino acids. CDR3 sequence: CASSLWSGSFNEQFF. CDR3 DNA sequence: TGTGCCAGCAGCTTGTGGAGCGGGAGTTTCAATGAGCAGTTCTTC.

Worth noting for this clone: Other DNA variants within this sample encode the same CDR3. The chain links TRBV7-7 to TRBJ2-1; tentatively, D is TRBD2 (6 bases). The germline CDR1 and CDR2 sequences are SSHAT and FNYEAQ (reference sequence). This CDR3 has 13 residues. Trimming cost V 8 bases and J 8 bases, with 16 bases left between them. The CDR3 loop reads CASAGGPVDEQFF. CDR3 nucleotide sequence: TGTGCCAGCGCCGGAGGGCCTGTTGATGAGCAGTTCTTC. The full variable domain, in which reference TRBV7-7 and TRBJ2-1 provide the parts outside the CDR3, is GAGVSQSPRYKVTKRGQDVTLRCDPISSHATLYWYQQALGQGPEFLTYFNYEAQPDKSGLPSDRFSAERPEGSISTLTIQRTEQRDSAMYRCASAGGPVDEQFFGPGTRLTVL.

The V call is TRBV28, the J call TRBJ2-1; 15 bases fit TRBD2. After removal of 3 bases from V and 8 bases from J, the junction contained 2 bases not matched to a gene. Germline CDR1 reads MDHEN; CDR2 reads SYDVKM. The CDR3 sequence is 15 residues long. CDR3 amino acids: CASSFGLAGGDEQFF. CDR3 bases: TGTGCCAGCAGTTTTGGACTAGCGGGGGGGGATGAGCAGTTCTTC. Looking up the rest from reference TRBV28 and TRBJ2-1 gives the full variable domain: DVKVTQSSRYLVKRTGEKVFLECVQDMDHENMFWYRQDPGLGLRLIYFSYDVKMKEKGDIPEGYSVSREKKERFSLILESASTNQTSMYLCASSFGLAGGDEQFFGPGTRLTVL.

The genes are TRBV19 and TRBJ1-1, with 10 bases lining up with TRBD1. Germline loops: CDR1 LNHDA, CDR2 SQIVND (reference sequence). The V gene end was trimmed by 5 bases and the J gene end by 5 bases; junction bases not matched to a gene: 5. The CDR3 runs to 14 residues. CDR3 in amino acids: CASSAGQGDTEAFF. The CDR3 DNA reads TGTGCCAGTAGTGCCGGACAGGGGGATACTGAAGCTTTCTTT.

V usage is TRBV19 and J usage is TRBJ2-2, with no clear D. There are 15 residues in the CDR3. Germline values: CDR1 LNHDA, CDR2 SQIVND (reference sequence). Trimming shortened V by 0 bases and J by 8 bases, and 13 bases separated the two germline ends. The CDR3 DNA reads TGTGCCAGTAGTATAGATTCGCCAGCCATGGGGGAGCTGTTTTTT. Translated, it gives CASSIDSPAMGELFF.

This chain uses TRBV7-9 with TRBJ1-6; 7 bases are a match to TRBD1. The germline gives CDR1 SEHNR, CDR2 FQNEAQ (reference sequence). CDR3 length equals 15 residues. Germline trimming cut 4 bases from V and 7 bases from J; bases unmatched to any gene: 7. CDR3 coding DNA: TGTGCCAGCAGCTCACGACAGGGTCGGAATTCACCCCTCCACTTT. As protein: CASSSRQGRNSPLHF.

The V and J genes are TRBV28 and TRBJ1-2; a weak D match, TRBD1 (5 bases). Trimming stripped 3 bases from V and 2 bases from J, with 10 bases between. The CDR3 loop spans 14 amino acids. The germline gives CDR1 MDHEN, CDR2 SYDVKM. CDR3 sequence (DNA): TGTGCCAGCAGTTTCGGGGGAACGAACTATGGCTACACCTTC. Translation gives CASSFGGTNYGYTF.

This chain connects TRBV6-5 to TRBJ2-1, with 7 bases fitting TRBD2. Germline CDR1 MNHEY, CDR2 SVGAGI. Unmatched junction bases numbered 12, after V lost 7 bases and J lost 6 bases. CDR3 length: 15 amino acids. CDR3 in amino acids: CASTRTGLDRNEQFF. In nucleotides, the CDR3 is TGTGCCAGCACGAGAACTGGACTAGATCGCAATGAGCAGTTCTTC.

The rearrangement joins TRBV18 to TRBJ1-2; possible D gene TRBD1, 6 bases. Germline CDR1 KGHSH, CDR2 LQKENI. CDR3 length: 13 residues. V was pared by 3 bases and J by 2 bases, with 7 bases between. CDR3 in DNA: TGTGCCAGCTCACCGAGGGGGAACTATGGCTACACCTTC. This translates into CASSPRGNYGYTF.

The CDR3 sequence: CASSQKQLYGYTF. In DNA form, the CDR3 reads TGCGCCAGCAGCCAAAAACAGCTCTATGGCTACACCTTC. V and J are TRBV4-1 and TRBJ1-2; the D is unclear. V lost 2 bases, J lost 4 bases, and 8 bases lay in between. The germline gives CDR1 MGHRA, CDR2 YSYEKL. The CDR3 extends over 13 amino acids.

The chain employs TRBV5-8 and TRBJ1-2; 10 bases are shared with TRBD1. CDR1 is SGHTS and CDR2 is YDEGEE in the germline V gene. The CDR3 loop spans 17 amino acids. Germline trimming cut 4 bases from V and 7 bases from J; bases unmatched to any gene: 16. The chain's CDR3 is CASSLRGTGASYGGYTF. CDR3 in DNA: TGTGCCAGCAGCCTGCGGGGGACAGGGGCATCCTACGGTGGCTACACCTTC.

The genes are TRBV7-9 and TRBJ2-1; D is unclear. This CDR3 has 12 amino acids. CDR1 and CDR2 from the germline V gene are SEHNR and FQNEAQ (reference sequence). V shed 3 bases and J shed 8 bases, with 8 bases lying between them. The DNA for the CDR3 is TGTGCCAGCAGCTTCTTGCATCATGAGCAGTTCTTC. Encoded protein: CASSFLHHEQFF.

The V call is TRBV19, the J call TRBJ2-5; D possibly corresponds to TRBD2 (6 bases). Looked up from germline, CDR1 is LNHDA and CDR2 is SQIVND (reference sequence). The CDR3 is 13 residues long. Trimming took off 7 bases at V and 9 bases at J, with 18 bases between the two ends. The CDR3 reads CASNFRGSGAQYF. CDR3 coding DNA: TGTGCCAGTAACTTCCGGGGGAGCGGCGCCCAGTACTTC.

A remark on this clone: At one of its ends the junction is not consistent with the germline gene, which may arise from a read error. The gene calls are TRBV28 and TRBJ1-4; D is ambiguous. Germline CDR1 MDHEN, CDR2 SYDVKM. The CDR3 spans 12 residues. CDR3 DNA: TGTGCCAGCAGTTTATCGGACCGGAACACAGTTTTT. The encoded protein is CASSLSDRNTVF.

The chain couples TRBV5-1 to TRBJ2-5, with TRBD2 matching 9 bases. This CDR3 has 15 residues. V gave up 0 bases and J gave up 1 base; unmatched junction bases: 1. Germline V gives CDR1 SGHRS, CDR2 YFSETQ. CDR3 nucleotide sequence: TGCGCCAGCAGCTTGGGGACTAGCGCCCAAGAGACCCAGTACTTC. It translates to CASSLGTSAQETQYF.

The V gene is TRBV5-1, the J gene TRBJ2-5; D is possibly TRBD1 (6 bases). Germline lookup yields CDR1 SGHRS and CDR2 YFSETQ. V was shortened by 0 bases and J by 4 bases, with 7 bases between the two germline ends. The CDR3 loop spans 13 amino acids. For the CDR3, the DNA is TGCGCCAGCAGCTTGGTACAGGGAGAGACCCAGTACTTC. It is translated as CASSLVQGETQYF. Full variable domain (remainder filled in from reference TRBV5-1 and TRBJ2-5): KAGVTQTPRYLIKTRGQQVTLSCSPISGHRSVSWYQQTPGQGLQFLFEYFSETQRNKGNFPGRFSGRQFSNSRSEMNVSTLELGDSALYLCASSLVQGETQYFGPGTRLLVL.

The rearrangement uses TRBV6-5 and TRBJ2-1; 7 positions match TRBD2. V shed 5 bases and J 7 bases; nucleotides not matched to a gene: 8. CDR1 and CDR2 from the germline V gene are MNHEY and SVGAGI. The CDR3 sequence is 14 residues long. In nucleotides, the CDR3 is TGTGCCAGCAGTCCCCGGGGAGCGGGGAATGAGCAGTTCTTC. Translation: CASSPRGAGNEQFF.

The chain is built from TRBV23-1 and TRBJ2-5; a weak D match, TRBD2 (5 bases). TRBV23-1 is recorded as an ORF, its role being uncertain. Deletions cut 7 bases from V and 1 base from J, with 16 bases between. The CDR3 is made up of 15 amino acids. For the CDR3, the DNA is TGCGCCAGCACCGAGGGTACAGACTGCCAAGAGACCCAGTACTTC. Translation: CASTEGTDCQETQYF.

The rearrangement links TRBV29-1 to TRBJ1-1; TRBD1 matches at 7 bases. CDR1 and CDR2 from the germline V gene are SQVTM and ANQGSEA. The CDR3 loop spans 15 amino acids. J was trimmed by 4 bases and V by 7 bases; bases with no gene match: 15. CDR3 bases: TGCAGCGCGCCGGGGTACCGACAGGGTAGCACTGAAGCTTTCTTT. It specifies CSAPGYRQGSTEAFF.

This chain joins TRBV2 and TRBJ1-5; D remains ambiguous. Germline CDR1 is SNHLY and CDR2 is FYNNEI. This CDR3 has 16 residues. Trimming took off 4 bases at V and 3 bases at J, with 16 bases between the two ends. The DNA for the CDR3 is TGTGCCAGCAGTGGGGGATCAGGACGTACCAATCAGCCCCAGCATTTT. It specifies CASSGGSGRTNQPQHF.

The chain couples TRBV7-2 to TRBJ2-3; 8 bases line up with TRBD2. The CDR3 is 18 residues long. Losses at the gene ends were 1 base for V and 0 bases for J; bases not matched to a gene: 9. Germline CDR1 reads SGHTA; CDR2 reads FQGNSA. As DNA, the CDR3 is TGTGCCAGCAGCTTAGAGCGGTGGCGGGAGGCGAGCACAGATACGCAGTATTTT. It is translated as CASSLERWREASTDTQYF.

This sequence joins TRBV6-5 and TRBJ2-5; 13 nucleotides align to TRBD2. Germline V CDR1 and CDR2: MNHEY, SVGAGI. Trimming cost V 6 bases and J 3 bases; bases outside gene matches: 4. This CDR3 region has 15 residues. The CDR3 coding sequence is TGTGCCAGCAGCCGGGGACTAGCGGGAAAAGAGACCCAGTACTTC. It specifies CASSRGLAGKETQYF.

This clone was found once. The rearrangement uses TRBV5-1 and TRBJ1-2; 9 bases match TRBD1. V was clipped by 4 bases and J by 4 bases; unmatched bases: 5. CDR1 and CDR2 (germline): SGHRS, YFSETQ. The CDR3 consists of 14 residues. The CDR3 nucleotides read TGCGCCAGCAGCCAGGGACAGGGAGTCTATGGCTACACCTTC. This encodes CASSQGQGVYGYTF.

In its sample, this clone was seen a few times. The chain uses TRBV6-5 and TRBJ2-7; 8 bases are shared with TRBD2. This CDR3 is 15 amino acids long. V was clipped by 6 bases and J by 3 bases; unmatched bases: 10. In germline, CDR1 is MNHEY, CDR2 SVGAGI. The CDR3 sequence is CASSYRTSPYYEQYF. The CDR3, as DNA: TGTGCCAGCAGCTACCGGACTAGCCCCTACTACGAGCAGTACTTC.

This clone was seen once. CDR3: CSASGGTQGNYGYTF. CDR3 nucleotides: TGCAGCGCGTCGGGGGGCACCCAGGGCAACTATGGCTACACCTTC. The chain has TRBV29-1 and TRBJ1-2, with D maybe TRBD1 (6 bases). The CDR3 has 15 residues. CDR1 is SQVTM, CDR2 ANQGSEA, per germline. V lost 7 bases to trimming and J lost 2 bases, with 20 bases between them.

This chain joins TRBV19 and TRBJ2-7, with D unclear. V was trimmed by 5 bases and J by 0 bases, leaving 17 bases between them. The CDR3 runs 16 residues. In germline, CDR1 is LNHDA, CDR2 SQIVND (reference sequence). As DNA, the CDR3 is TGTGCCAGTAGTGAAATGACCTGGGGAAGCTCCTACGAGCAGTACTTC. It encodes CASSEMTWGSSYEQYF.

The CDR3 DNA sequence: TGTGCCAGTAGTCCCTGGACTAGCGGGAGCGATGAGCAGTTCTTC. Amino acid sequence: CASSPWTSGSDEQFF. This sequence joins TRBV19 and TRBJ2-1; 13 bases match TRBD2. The length of the CDR3 is 15 residues. CDR1 LNHDA and CDR2 SQIVND come from the germline V gene (reference sequence). J lost 8 bases, V lost 5 bases, and 6 bases had no gene match.

This rearrangement joins TRBV28 to TRBJ1-5, with D maybe TRBD1 (6 bases). Per the germline V gene, CDR1 is MDHEN and CDR2 is SYDVKM. Trimming pared 5 bases from V and 0 bases from J, leaving 11 bases between. The CDR3 runs to 15 residues. In nucleotides, the CDR3 is TGTGCCAGCAGTCTTCCCAGGGGTAGCAATCAGCCCCAGCATTTT. Translating it yields CASSLPRGSNQPQHF.